This T cell receptor (beta chain) was identified during a study of blood T cell repertoires in COVID-19. Overall study: The cDNA or gDNA used as material had been derived from T cells, B-cell-depleted T cells, or PBMCs.

Some clones are missing from TCRdb's copy, which holds only in-frame ones; the method was immunoSEQ multiplex PCR. The table shows under 95,000 clones, with about 83% occurring only once. This CDR3 has 14 amino acids. The germline CDR1 and CDR2 sequences are SGHDN and FVKESK. V gave up 1 base and J gave up 4 bases, with 11 bases separating them. The chain has TRBV14 and TRBJ2-7; D might be TRBD2 (6 bases). Source material: peripheral blood. This TCR derives from a man aged 60 to 75 with acute or convalescent COVID-19. The CDR3 DNA reads as TGTGCCAGCAGCCAAGGGAGGGGTATATACGAGCAGTACTTC. It codes for CASSQGRGIYEQYF.